This is a list of T cell receptor beta chains from one sample in a study of cytomegalovirus exposure and HLA in healthy donors. Here immunoSEQ multiplex PCR was the method, and the copy in TCRdb shows in-frame clones only, minus some. This sample has about 140,000 clones; about 80% occur once, and the top ten carry roughly 4.7%. Material for sequencing was PBMCs. The receptors shown here come from a man aged 40-50 years in good health and CMV-seronegative. The CDR3 runs from the conserved cysteine through the conserved F or W. A D gene is named only where the DNA matches it firmly. A clone size is listed for some rows: how often the clone was seen (once, few, many), or a class if it is expanded.

abundance	d_gene	v_gene	j_gene	CDR3nt	CDR3aa
.	.	TRBV19	TRBJ1-1	TGTGCCAGTACGACTCTAGGGGAAACTGAAGCTTTCTTT	CASTTLGETEAFF
.	.	TRBV28	TRBJ1-1	TGTGCCAGCAGTTTTAGCATAGTGGAAGCTTTCTTT	CASSFSIVEAFF
few	.	TRBV19	TRBJ2-1	TGTGCCAGTAGCAAACGGGGGGCGGGGACAACCTACAATGAGCAGTTCTTC	CASSKRGAGTTYNEQFF
.	TRBD2	TRBV6-1	TRBJ2-7	TGTGCCAGCAGTGAAGTAGCGGGCGAGCAGTACTTC	CASSEVAGEQYF
few	.	TRBV2	TRBJ1-2	TGTGCCAGCACAATGGACGCAGGAGGTAACTATGGCTACACCTTC	CASTMDAGGNYGYTF
.	.	TRBV27	TRBJ1-2	TGTGCCAGCAGTTCCCCCTCACGGGACAAATTTAACTATGGCTACACCTTC	CASSSPSRDKFNYGYTF
.	.	TRBV7-8	TRBJ2-7	TGTGCCAGCAGCTTACTTATGAGCTCCTACGAGCAGTACTTC	CASSLLMSSYEQYF
.	TRBD1	TRBV28	TRBJ2-7	TGTGCCAGCAGTCTTGCCGCTGGACAGGGCTACGAGCAGTACTTC	CASSLAAGQGYEQYF
.	TRBD2	TRBV9	TRBJ2-3	TGTGCCAGCAGCGTAGGGCTAACTAGCGGGGGGACTAGGCCTAGCACAGATACGCAGTATTTT	CASSVGLTSGGTRPSTDTQYF
few	TRBD1	TRBV5-4	TRBJ1-1	TGTGCCAGCAGCTTCCGGACAGGGCTGAACACTGAAGCTTTCTTT	CASSFRTGLNTEAFF
.	TRBD1	TRBV5-4	TRBJ1-6	TGTGCCAGCAGCCTTGCAGAGGGACAGGGAGGTTCACCCCTCCACTTT	CASSLAEGQGGSPLHF
.	TRBD1	TRBV19	TRBJ2-6	TGTGCCAGTAAAGTACCGGGACAGGGGGGATCTGGGGCCAACGTCCTGACTTTC	CASKVPGQGGSGANVLTF
.	.	TRBV25-1	TRBJ1-4	TGTGCCAGCTCCGGACAGTATTATAATGAAAAACTGTTTTTT	CASSGQYYNEKLFF
.	.	TRBV30	TRBJ1-3	TGTGCCTACGGCCGGAGCACCATATATTTT	CAYGRSTIYF
few	TRBD1	TRBV10-1	TRBJ2-2	TGCGCCAGCAGTGGACAGGGGGCAGCCGGGGAGCTGTTTTTT	CASSGQGAAGELFF
.	.	TRBV6-6	TRBJ2-5	TGTGCCAGCAGTTACAGCACAGGGCTGGAGACCCAGTACTTC	CASSYSTGLETQYF
.	TRBD1	TRBV7-2	TRBJ2-7	TGTGCCAGCAGCACTGGAGGACAGGGGCACTACGAGCAGTACTTC	CASSTGGQGHYEQYF
.	TRBD1	TRBV28	TRBJ1-5	TGTGCCAGCAGCCAAGACAGGGCTCAGCCCCAGCATTTT	CASSQDRAQPQHF
.	.	TRBV19	TRBJ1-6	TGTGCCAGTATAGAAGGCGGCCTTAACAATTCACCCCTCCACTTT	CASIEGGLNNSPLHF
.	TRBD1	TRBV15	TRBJ1-4	TGTGCCACCAGCAGAGACGTGGTCCCGACCGGGACAGGGGGTGAAAAACTGTTTTTT	CATSRDVVPTGTGGEKLFF
.	.	TRBV5-1	TRBJ1-3	TGCGCCAGCAGCTCGGGACAAGGAAACACCATATATTTT	CASSSGQGNTIYF
.	TRBD1	TRBV4-1	TRBJ2-7	TGCGCCAGCAGCCCGGGACAGTTAACCTACGAGCAGTACTTC	CASSPGQLTYEQYF
.	TRBD1	TRBV27	TRBJ1-5	TGTGCCAGCAGTTCCCTGTCAGGGGGTAGCAATCAGCCCCAGCATTTT	CASSSLSGGSNQPQHF
few	TRBD1	TRBV6-5	TRBJ2-5	TGTGCCAGCAGCCTAGTAAGGGGGCGAAGAGAGACCCAGTACTTC	CASSLVRGRRETQYF
few	.	TRBV6-5	TRBJ1-2	TGTGCCAGCAGAAGGGACAATGCCTATGGCTACACCTTC	CASRRDNAYGYTF
.	TRBD2	TRBV6-6	TRBJ2-2	TGTGCCAGCAGTTACGACGTAGCGGGCACCGGGGAGCTGTTTTTT	CASSYDVAGTGELFF
.	TRBD1	TRBV11-2	TRBJ1-5	TGTGCCAGCAGCCGAACAGGGGGGACTCAGCCCCAGCATTTT	CASSRTGGTQPQHF
.	TRBD2	TRBV18	TRBJ2-2	TGTGCCAGCTCACCGAGACTAGCGGGGGGTATGAACACCGGGGAGCTGTTTTTT	CASSPRLAGGMNTGELFF
.	TRBD1	TRBV7-7	TRBJ2-5	TGTGCCAGCAGCAACAGGGGTCGGGGGACCCAGTACTTC	CASSNRGRGTQYF
.	TRBD1	TRBV6-5	TRBJ2-1	TGTGCCAGCAGGAAGGGACAGGGGGCTTACAATGAGCAGTTCTTC	CASRKGQGAYNEQFF
.	TRBD1	TRBV9	TRBJ2-7	TGTGCCAGCAGCCCAAGTACCGGGACAGCCAGACCCTACGAGCAGTACTTC	CASSPSTGTARPYEQYF
.	.	TRBV19	TRBJ1-2	TGTGCCAGTAGGGGGGACATTAACTATGGCTACACCTTC	CASRGDINYGYTF
.	TRBD1	TRBV9	TRBJ1-5	TGTGCCAGCAGCGTAGGAGTAGGGGGCGAGACCCAGCATTTT	CASSVGVGGETQHF
few	.	TRBV27	TRBJ1-4	TGTGCCAGCACCTCCCAGACAGAAAATGAAAAACTGTTTTTT	CASTSQTENEKLFF
.	.	TRBV29-1	TRBJ2-5	TGCAGCGTTGTGGTAGGGGGAGAGACCCAGTACTTC	CSVVVGGETQYF
.	TRBD2	TRBV19	TRBJ2-3	TGTGCCAGTAGTACCATCCTAGCGGGGGGCACAAATACGCAGTATTTT	CASSTILAGGTNTQYF
.	.	TRBV11-2	TRBJ2-7	TGTGCCAGCAGCTACGGGGTGTCTTACGAGCAGTACTTC	CASSYGVSYEQYF
few	.	TRBV7-3	TRBJ1-5	TGTGCCAGCAGCCTCGACAGTCGCAATCAGCCCCAGCATTTT	CASSLDSRNQPQHF
few	.	TRBV6-5	TRBJ1-3	TGTGCCAGCAGACTGGACGGGAGGGACACCATATATTTT	CASRLDGRDTIYF
.	.	TRBV19	TRBJ1-1	TGTGCCACCTCCGGGACACCGAACACTGAAGCTTTCTTT	CATSGTPNTEAFF
.	TRBD1	TRBV7-2	TRBJ2-2	TGTGCCAGCAACCCGGGACAGGCACTTGGGGAGCTGTTTTTT	CASNPGQALGELFF
.	.	TRBV6-1	TRBJ1-5	TGTGCCAGCAGACAGACAGGTCTTCAGCCCCAGCATTTT	CASRQTGLQPQHF
few	TRBD1	TRBV19	TRBJ1-5	TGTGCCAGTAGTATCGACAGGGGGTCAGCCCGATTGCCACATTTT	CASSIDRGSARLPHF
.	.	TRBV21-1	TRBJ1-5	TGTGCCAGCAGCAAACCACATTGGACAGGGAACGGCAATCAGCCCCAGCATTTT	CASSKPHWTGNGNQPQHF
.	TRBD2	TRBV2	TRBJ2-3	TGTGCCAGCAGTGATCCGGGGGGGCCGGGAGATACGCAGTATTTT	CASSDPGGPGDTQYF
.	.	TRBV7-8	TRBJ2-7	TGTGCCAGCAGAGGACAGTATAGCTCCTACGAGCAGTACTTC	CASRGQYSSYEQYF
.	TRBD1	TRBV6-6	TRBJ2-1	TGTGCCAGCAGTTTCGATAGCAGGGGGTACAATGAGCAGTTCTTC	CASSFDSRGYNEQFF
.	TRBD1	TRBV5-4	TRBJ1-2	TGTGCCAGCAGCTTGCCAACCCCAGGACAGGGGCGCTATGGCTACACCTTC	CASSLPTPGQGRYGYTF
.	TRBD1	TRBV5-1	TRBJ1-1	TGCGCCAGCAGCACAGGGGACCACACTGAAGCTTTCTTT	CASSTGDHTEAFF
.	TRBD1	TRBV18	TRBJ1-1	TGTGCCAGCTCACCAAAGGGGGCTCGGGACACTGAAGCTTTCTTT	CASSPKGARDTEAFF
.	.	TRBV2	TRBJ2-1	TGTGCCAGCAATAGGCAGGGCTCCTACAATGAGCAGTTCTTC	CASNRQGSYNEQFF
.	TRBD1	TRBV5-1	TRBJ1-1	TGCGCCAGCAGCGGGACAGGGGCTCAGAACACTGAAGCTTTCTTT	CASSGTGAQNTEAFF
few	.	TRBV9	TRBJ1-2	TGTGCCAGCAGCGCAACAGGGATGCATTTGAACTATGGCTACACCTTC	CASSATGMHLNYGYTF
.	TRBD1	TRBV27	TRBJ1-4	TGTGCCAGCCAGGGACAGGGCAATGAAAAACTGTTTTTT	CASQGQGNEKLFF
.	TRBD2	TRBV5-1	TRBJ2-7	TGCGCCAGCAGCTTATCTAGCGGGGGGATTCATCAGTACTTC	CASSLSSGGIHQYF
.	.	TRBV5-4	TRBJ2-2	TGTGCCAGCAGCTCTGGACTAACCGGGGAGCTGTTTTTT	CASSSGLTGELFF
.	TRBD1	TRBV7-9	TRBJ1-2	TGTGCCAGCAGCGAAGGGACAGGGAACTATGGCTACACCTTC	CASSEGTGNYGYTF
.	TRBD2	TRBV10-3	TRBJ2-2	TGTGCCATCAGTGAAACTAGCGGGGGGGCCGCGCCCGGGGAGCTGTTTTTT	CAISETSGGAAPGELFF
.	TRBD1	TRBV9	TRBJ1-1	TGTGCCAGCAGCGTAGCTTTACAGGGGGCCACTGAAGCTTTCTTT	CASSVALQGATEAFF
.	.	TRBV6-5	TRBJ2-7	TGTGCCAGCAGGCAGGGGCTCTATGAGCAGTACTTC	CASRQGLYEQYF